The clone carrying this TCR beta chain was observed a handful of times. Its target is unknown. This CDR3 has 16 residues. V was shortened by 0 bases and J by 1 base, with 11 bases between the two germline ends. Germline loops: CDR1 MNHEY, CDR2 SMNVEV (reference sequence). This entry belongs to a study of T-cell memory formation after mild COVID-19. Study information: TCR clusters were mostly confined to one donor each.

The 5'RACE method, run with constant-segment primers, produced TCR alpha and TCR beta cDNA libraries (carrying sample barcodes and UMIs). TCRdb passed the 5' RACE reads through MiXCR, listing each CDR3 protein once. The table includes around 47,000 distinct CDR3 sequences, 9.5% detected once. Whole-study findings and limits: Still unconfirmed is whether the second-wave clones peaking on day 37 recognized SARS-CoV-2. CD8+ contracting clones occupied EMRA, while CD4+ ones occupied mainly CM and EM.

This clonotype was sampled from an adult woman who had mild COVID-19 (a few samples of this study predate the infection). Cell type and time point are not known. The sample was PBMCs or a T cell subset sorted from them (not recorded which). The chain has TRBV27 and TRBJ2-3; D remains ambiguous. CDR3 region: CASSLSPSARTDTQYF. CDR3 bases: TGTGCCAGCAGTTTATCCCCCTCCGCGCGCACAGATACGCAGTATTTT.